Listed below are T cell receptor beta chains from one sample, sequenced in a study of T cells in Graves' hyperthyroidism and ophthalmopathy. TCRdb independently ran MiXCR on the multiplex PCR reads; one entry per CDR3 protein. In the table there are around 400,000 distinct CDR3 sequences, approximately 16% of which are singletons. Source material: blood. The receptors come from a woman aged 60 to 75 with Graves' ophthalmopathy. CDR3s include the opening cysteine and the closing phenylalanine or tryptophan. D genes are given only for firm matches. Part of the rows lack a size; the others show once, few, many or a class for expanded clones.

10 - few TRBJ1-1 TRBV7-2 CASSATEAFF TGTGCCAGCAGCGCTACTGAAGCTTTCTTT
15 - many TRBJ1-6 TRBV3-1 CASSQVGSYNSPLHF TGTGCCAGCAGCCAAGTAGGCTCCTATAATTCACCCCTCCACTTT
14 - - TRBJ2-1 TRBV4-2 CASSLPGSTYEQFF TGTGCCAGCAGCCTTCCCGGGAGCACCTACGAGCAGTTCTTC
14 - few TRBJ1-3 TRBV5-1 CASSLSDSGNTIYF TGCGCCAGCAGCTTGTCGGACTCTGGAAACACCATATATTTT
13 - few TRBJ1-2 TRBV14 CASSQGWVGGYTF TGTGCCAGCAGCCAAGGCTGGGTTGGAGGCTACACCTTC
13 - many TRBJ2-7 TRBV3-1 CASSQDFSLEQYF TGTGCCAGCAGCCAAGATTTTTCATTAGAGCAGTACTTC
13 - many TRBJ1-1 TRBV20-1 CSAEGHSNTEAFF TGCAGTGCCGAAGGACACTCGAACACTGAAGCTTTCTTT
14 - - TRBJ2-1 TRBV11-3 CASSFGRGGNEQFF TGTGCCAGCAGCTTCGGGAGAGGGGGGAATGAGCAGTTCTTC
14 TRBD1 - TRBJ2-2 TRBV20-1 CSARRGQAPGELFF TGCAGTGCTAGGCGGGGACAGGCCCCCGGGGAGCTGTTTTTT
16 TRBD2 - TRBJ2-5 TRBV4-2 CASSHRSGRIQETQYF TGTGCCAGCAGCCACCGAAGCGGGAGGATCCAAGAGACCCAGTACTTC
17 TRBD2 few TRBJ2-5 TRBV15 CATSRDRGLAGGETQYF TGTGCCACCAGCAGGGACCGGGGGCTAGCGGGAGGAGAGACCCAGTACTTC
18 TRBD2 - TRBJ2-3 TRBV10-3 CAISESRTSGTSTDTQYF TGTGCCATCAGTGAGTCGAGGACTAGCGGGACTAGCACAGATACGCAGTATTTT
15 TRBD2 - TRBJ2-1 TRBV29-1 CSVDVLAGGGNEQFF TGCAGCGTTGATGTCTTAGCGGGGGGTGGTAATGAGCAGTTCTTC
16 TRBD1 many TRBJ1-5 TRBV20-1 CSAPREGDRGNQPQHF TGCAGTGCTCCACGGGAAGGGGACAGGGGGAATCAGCCCCAGCATTTT
14 - many TRBJ2-1 TRBV29-1 CSVEEGSSYNEQFF TGCAGCGTTGAAGAGGGCAGCTCCTACAATGAGCAGTTCTTC
17 - - TRBJ2-1 TRBV28 CASSLSSGESSYNEQFF TGTGCCAGCAGTTTAAGTAGCGGAGAAAGCTCCTACAATGAGCAGTTCTTC
16 - many TRBJ2-7 TRBV20-1 CSATYSHSQGSYEQYF TGCAGTGCTACATATAGTCATTCACAGGGATCCTACGAGCAGTACTTC
12 - many TRBJ2-7 TRBV2 CASSPGKGEQYF TGTGCCAGCAGTCCGGGCAAAGGGGAGCAGTACTTC
15 - many TRBJ1-2 TRBV6-1 CASRPAGAESYGYTF TGTGCCAGCAGACCGGCAGGGGCCGAGAGCTATGGCTACACCTTC
15 TRBD2 many TRBJ2-3 TRBV30 CAWSRTSARTDTQYF TGTGCCTGGAGTAGGACTAGCGCTCGCACAGATACGCAGTATTTT
15 TRBD1 few TRBJ2-7 TRBV20-1 CSAPPTGGDLYEQYF TGCAGTGCCCCCCCGACAGGGGGTGACCTCTACGAGCAGTACTTC
15 TRBD1 many TRBJ2-7 TRBV12-3/TRBV12-4 CASSPGTGHTYEQYF TGTGCCAGCAGTCCAGGGACAGGTCATACCTACGAGCAGTACTTC
11 - many TRBJ1-1 TRBV6-5 CASSYRTEAFF TGTGCCAGCAGTTACAGGACAGAAGCTTTCTTT
13 - many TRBJ2-3 TRBV7-2 CASSQLGSDTQYF TGTGCCAGCAGCCAACTAGGATCAGATACGCAGTATTTT
15 TRBD2 - TRBJ2-1 TRBV7-9 CASSKLAGGGNEQFF TGTGCCAGCAGCAAACTAGCGGGCGGGGGGAATGAGCAGTTCTTC
15 TRBD1 many TRBJ2-1 TRBV11-2 CASSLGQNSYNEQFF TGTGCCAGCAGCCTGGGACAGAACTCCTACAATGAGCAGTTCTTC
16 TRBD1 many TRBJ2-3 TRBV19 CASSIHAGGLGDTQYF TGTGCCAGTAGTATTCACGCAGGGGGCCTTGGAGATACGCAGTATTTT
14 TRBD2 many TRBJ2-1 TRBV24-1 CATSSPGGRNEQFF TGTGCCACCAGTTCGCCGGGAGGGAGGAATGAGCAGTTCTTC
14 - many TRBJ1-1 TRBV2 CASRVGHMNTEAFF TGTGCCAGCAGGGTGGGACATATGAACACTGAAGCTTTCTTT
14 TRBD1 many TRBJ1-5 TRBV7-2 CASSPQGGDQPQHF TGTGCCAGCAGCCCTCAGGGGGGGGATCAGCCCCAGCATTTT
16 - - TRBJ2-4 TRBV12-3/TRBV12-4 CASSLGGAAAKNIQYF TGTGCCAGCAGTTTAGGAGGAGCGGCGGCCAAAAACATTCAGTACTTC
14 - many TRBJ1-1 TRBV6-1 CASSEPGTAREAFF TGTGCCAGCAGTGAACCCGGGACGGCGCGTGAAGCTTTCTTT
14 - - TRBJ2-2 TRBV2 CASIPEANTGELFF TGTGCCAGCATTCCGGAAGCGAACACCGGGGAGCTGTTTTTT
14 - many TRBJ1-1 TRBV5-1 CASSLDGGNTEAFF TGCGCCAGCAGCCTTGACGGGGGTAACACTGAAGCTTTCTTT
15 - - TRBJ1-1 TRBV28 CASSPYSTINTEAFF TGTGCCAGCAGCCCCTACAGTACAATCAACACTGAAGCTTTCTTT
15 TRBD2 - TRBJ2-7 TRBV7-2 CASGPAGTSGYEQYF TGTGCCAGCGGCCCGGCCGGGACTAGCGGGTACGAGCAGTACTTC
11 - many TRBJ1-2 TRBV2 CASSEQGGYTF TGTGCCAGCAGTGAACAGGGAGGCTACACCTTC
13 - - TRBJ2-5 TRBV20-1 CSASGQGGEAQYF TGCAGTGCTAGCGGGCAGGGGGGGGAGGCCCAGTACTTC
15 - many TRBJ1-1 TRBV12-3/TRBV12-4 CASSSYRATNTEAFF TGTGCCAGCAGTTCTTACAGGGCTACGAACACTGAAGCTTTCTTT
14 - few TRBJ1-2 TRBV19 CATNPPGSRGSYTF TGTGCCACCAACCCCCCCGGATCGAGGGGTAGCTACACCTTC
16 TRBD1 many TRBJ1-1 TRBV12-3/TRBV12-4 CASSLVYRGPLTEAFF TGTGCCAGCAGTTTAGTTTACAGGGGGCCTCTGACTGAAGCTTTCTTT
17 - many TRBJ2-3 TRBV5-1 CASSLQESGPSTDTQYF TGCGCCAGCAGCCTTCAAGAATCGGGTCCTAGCACAGATACGCAGTATTTT
16 TRBD1 many TRBJ2-3 TRBV5-5 CASSLVQGANADTQYF TGTGCCAGCAGCTTGGTGCAGGGGGCGAATGCAGATACGCAGTATTTT
16 - few TRBJ1-5 TRBV7-2 CASSLGQGLSNQPQHF TGTGCCAGCAGCTTAGGGCAGGGACTTAGCAATCAGCCCCAGCATTTT
15 - many TRBJ2-1 TRBV27 CASSLGLGGNNEQFF TGTGCCAGCAGTTTGGGGCTTGGTGGGAACAATGAGCAGTTCTTC
14 TRBD2 many TRBJ2-1 TRBV18 CASSPTSGHNEQFF TGTGCCAGCTCACCGACTAGCGGACACAATGAGCAGTTCTTC